The 31 T cell receptor beta chains listed next were all sequenced from one sample in a study of Ad26.COV2.S vaccination and SARS-CoV-2 variants. Treatment specified: approximately 18 received Ad26.COV2.S at low or high dose, single or two shots; about five received placebo; per-sample allocation not given. Sampling took place 63 days after the first vaccine or placebo injection. Assay: immunoSEQ multiplex PCR; the TCRdb copy retains only in-frame clones and omits some. The sample carries more than 350,000 clones, around 90% recorded once. Source: peripheral blood, taken in a trial of Ad26.COV2.S vaccine versus placebo. These receptors originate from a person aged 18-65 years who received the Ad26.COV2.S COVID-19 vaccine or a placebo.

This sequence joins TRBV7-9 and TRBJ2-1; 8 nucleotides line up with TRBD1. V was pared by 5 bases and J by 10 bases, with 16 bases of the junction left unmatched. CDR3 length: 16 amino acids. Germline loops: CDR1 SEHNR, CDR2 FQNEAQ (reference sequence). CDR3 sequence: CASSGPGQGAPGEQFF. CDR3 coding DNA: TGTGCCAGCAGCGGACCCGGGCAGGGGGCGCCCGGGGAGCAGTTCTTC. The whole variable domain, remainder taken from reference TRBV7-9 and TRBJ2-1, is DTGVSQNPRHKITKRGQNVTFRCDPISEHNRLYWYRQTLGQGPEFLTYFQNEAQLEKSRLLSDRFSAERPKGSFSTLEIQRTEQGDSAMYLCASSGPGQGAPGEQFFGPGTRLTVL.

The rearrangement links TRBV7-6 to TRBJ2-7, with TRBD1 identical over 7 bases. In germline, CDR1 is SGHVS, CDR2 FNYEAQ. V was pared by 4 bases and J by 2 bases, with 11 bases of the junction left unmatched. This CDR3 has 16 residues. The CDR3 DNA reads TGTGCCAGCAGCTCCACCAAGGGGGCGACTGCCTACGAGCAGTACTTC. Its translation is CASSSTKGATAYEQYF.

V gene TRBV9 combines with J gene TRBJ2-1; D unresolved. V lost 1 base and J lost 0, with 5 bases in between. This CDR3 region has 14 residues. From germline, CDR1 is SGDLS and CDR2 YYNGEE. This CDR3 reads CASSVRSSYNEQFF. The CDR3 DNA reads TGTGCCAGCAGCGTAAGAAGCTCCTACAATGAGCAGTTCTTC.

The chain combines TRBV28 with TRBJ2-3; 15 bases map to TRBD2. V lost 4 bases to trimming and J lost 8 bases; unmatched junction nucleotides: 10. The germline V gene encodes CDR1 MDHEN and CDR2 SYDVKM. The CDR3 has 17 amino acids. This CDR3 reads CASSSPRTSGRAGTQYF. The CDR3 nucleotides are TGTGCCAGCAGTTCACCTAGGACTAGCGGGAGGGCCGGTACGCAGTATTTT.

The chain joins TRBV9 to TRBJ2-5; D tentatively fits TRBD1 or TRBD2 (5 bases each). CDR3 length equals 14 residues. Trimming cost V 4 bases and J 3 bases, with 13 bases left between them. CDR1 SGDLS and CDR2 YYNGEE come from the germline V gene. Written as DNA, the CDR3 is TGTGCCAGCAGCTCCCGACTGGGGGAAGAGACCCAGTACTTC. Amino acid sequence: CASSSRLGEETQYF.

CDR3 sequence: CASSDRSSYNEQFF. CDR3 bases: TGTGCCAGCTCGGACAGGAGCTCCTACAATGAGCAGTTCTTC. The V and J genes are TRBV6-5 and TRBJ2-1; 7 bases line up with TRBD1. This CDR3 region has 14 residues. Germline CDR1 is MNHEY and CDR2 is SVGAGI. Trimming took 8 bases from V and 0 from J; bases not matched to a gene: 4.

The chain has TRBV6-2 or TRBV6-3 and TRBJ2-1; D gene ambiguous. The V and J ends lost 3 bases and 6 bases respectively, with 6 bases between them. This CDR3 is built from 12 residues. Germline CDR1 reads MNHEY; CDR2 reads SVGEGT. The CDR3 region has the DNA TGTGCCAGCAGTTATGGGTCCAATGAGCAGTTCTTC. Its protein is CASSYGSNEQFF.

The chain joins TRBV12-2 to TRBJ1-2; TRBD1, the table's D call, lacks a check against the DNA. TRBV12-2 has pseudogene status. This CDR3 is 23 amino acids long. The CDR3 DNA reads TGTGCAAGTCGCCCCGGATTATGCCGCGGTGTAGGGGACAGGGAATTAAAATGCTATGGCTACACCTTC. It encodes CASRPGLCRGVGDRELKCYGYTF.

The V and J genes are TRBV29-1 and TRBJ2-7, with 7 bases that match TRBD2. The CDR3 is 15 amino acids. J gave up 3 bases and V 4 bases, and 12 bases lay outside the gene matches. Germline lookup yields CDR1 SQVTM and CDR2 ANQGSEA. As DNA, the CDR3 is TGCAGCGTTGGGTTTCAGGGAGGGCTAATCTACGAGCAGTACTTC. Protein sequence: CSVGFQGGLIYEQYF.

Comments on this clone: This CDR3 is also generated by other DNA sequences in the sample. The J gene is TRBJ2-3, the V gene TRBV5-1; D is unclear. CDR1 and CDR2 (germline): SGHRS, YFSETQ. Trimming took off 1 base at V and 6 bases at J, with 3 bases between the two ends. This CDR3 is built from 11 residues. The CDR3 nucleotides read TGCGCCAGCAGCTTGCGGGATACGCAGTATTTT. Translation: CASSLRDTQYF.

This chain links TRBV5-1 with TRBJ2-1, with 10 bases lining up with TRBD2. The junction had 14 bases not matched to a gene; V was cut back by 0 bases and J by 5 bases. CDR1 is SGHRS and CDR2 is YFSETQ in the germline V gene. The CDR3 covers 19 residues. The CDR3 coding sequence is TGCGCCAGCAGCTTGGTAGAGCTCACCGGGACTAGCGATAACAATGAGCAGTTCTTC. Amino acids: CASSLVELTGTSDNNEQFF. Variable domain in full (rest from reference TRBV5-1 and TRBJ2-1): KAGVTQTPRYLIKTRGQQVTLSCSPISGHRSVSWYQQTPGQGLQFLFEYFSETQRNKGNFPGRFSGRQFSNSRSEMNVSTLELGDSALYLCASSLVELTGTSDNNEQFFGPGTRLTVL.

The chain recombines TRBV11-3 with TRBJ2-5, with a weak D call TRBD1 (6 bases). The V gene's germline CDR1 is SGHNT and CDR2 YENEEA. The CDR3 is 16 amino acids. The V end lost 0 bases, the J end lost 1 base, and 12 bases lay between the germline ends. The CDR3 nucleotides are TGTGCCAGCAGCTTAGATCGGGCAGGGGCCCAAGAGACCCAGTACTTC. Protein product: CASSLDRAGAQETQYF.

V gene TRBV28 combines with J gene TRBJ1-5, with TRBD1 identical over 9 bases. The CDR3 loop spans 17 amino acids. Trimming removed 4 bases from V and 3 bases from J; junction bases left unmatched: 10. CDR1 and CDR2 (germline): MDHEN, SYDVKM. CDR3 sequence reads: CASSCRDREGDNQPQHF. The DNA for the CDR3 is TGTGCCAGCAGTTGCCGGGACAGGGAAGGAGACAATCAGCCCCAGCATTTT.

V is TRBV11-1 and J is TRBJ1-1; 7 bases are shared with TRBD1. The CDR3 totals 16 residues. Looked up from germline, CDR1 is SGHAT and CDR2 is FQDESV (reference sequence). V lost 7 bases and J lost 0; bases outside the gene matches: 11. The CDR3 nucleotides read TGTGCCAGCACCCACAGGGGCTTATTCATGAACACTGAAGCTTTCTTT. This codes for CASTHRGLFMNTEAFF.

The chain combines TRBV7-9 with TRBJ2-7; TRBD1 agrees at 9 bases. J lost 5 bases, V lost 2 bases, and 7 bases had no gene match. Per germline, CDR1 SEHNR and CDR2 FQNEAQ (reference sequence). CDR3 length: 15 residues. The CDR3 here is CASSLPGQGKDEQYF. The DNA of the CDR3 is TGTGCCAGCAGCTTACCGGGACAGGGTAAAGACGAGCAGTACTTC.

The genes are TRBV6-2 or TRBV6-3 and TRBJ1-2; D gene ambiguous. The CDR3 runs to 14 residues. V lost 6 bases, J lost 2 bases, and 13 bases lay in between. Germline-derived CDR1 and CDR2 are MNHEY and SVGEGT. The CDR3 bases are TGTGCCAGCAGCCCTGTCATAAGGAACTATGGCTACACCTTC. This codes for CASSPVIRNYGYTF.

CDR3 in amino acids: CASSDDRGLGYTF. Here the CDR3 DNA reads TGTGCCAGCAGTGACGACAGGGGTCTTGGCTACACCTTC. The V gene is TRBV6-2 or TRBV6-3, the J gene TRBJ1-2; TRBD1 matches at 8 bases. The germline gives CDR1 MNHEY, CDR2 SVGEGT. This CDR3 has 13 amino acids. The trim removed 5 bases at V and 7 bases at J, leaving 6 bases unmatched.

The J gene is TRBJ1-6, the V gene TRBV14; the match to TRBD1 covers 11 bases. The CDR3 is 15 amino acids. Germline trimming cut 3 bases from V and 8 bases from J; bases unmatched to any gene: 3. The germline gives CDR1 SGHDN, CDR2 FVKESK. Here the CDR3 DNA reads TGTGCCAGCAGCCAGCGGACAGGGGGCTATTCACCCCTCCACTTT. As protein: CASSQRTGGYSPLHF. Filled out from reference TRBV14 and TRBJ1-6, the complete variable domain reads EAGVTQFPSHSVIEKGQTVTLRCDPISGHDNLYWYRRVMGKEIKFLLHFVKESKQDESGMPNNRFLAERTGGTYSTLKVQPAELEDSGVYFCASSQRTGGYSPLHFGNGTRLTVT.

This clone was seen only once. The chain has TRBV20-1 and TRBJ2-7; 7 bases match TRBD2. This CDR3 contains 14 residues. V was clipped by 3 bases and J by 3 bases; unmatched bases: 8. Germline assignment: CDR1 DFQATT and CDR2 SNEGSKA (reference sequence). As DNA, the CDR3 is TGCAGTGCTAGTAGCGGGCGGGCCCTCTACGAGCAGTACTTC. This encodes CSASSGRALYEQYF.

This rearrangement joins TRBV6-5 to TRBJ1-3; D not certain. Between the trimmed V and J ends, which lost 4 bases and 2 bases, there was a span of 6 bases. This CDR3 has 13 residues. Germline CDR1 is MNHEY and CDR2 is SVGAGI. CDR3 nucleotides: TGTGCCAGCAGTTCCGACACTGGAAACACCATATATTTT. It codes for CASSSDTGNTIYF.

The rearrangement joins TRBV9 to TRBJ1-2, with 9 bases matching TRBD1. CDR1 and CDR2 from the germline V gene are SGDLS and YYNGEE. The V gene end was trimmed by 0 bases and the J gene end by 4 bases; junction bases not matched to a gene: 13. The CDR3 length is 18 residues. This chain's CDR3 is CASSVGSPTGGISYGYTF. The CDR3 coding sequence is TGTGCCAGCAGCGTAGGGTCCCCCACAGGGGGCATTAGCTATGGCTACACCTTC.

This clone was observed a single time. V usage is TRBV29-1 and J usage is TRBJ1-2, with D tentatively TRBD1 (6 bases). V lost 5 bases and J 8 bases, leaving 18 bases between the germline ends. The CDR3 is 13 residues long. Germline V lookup: CDR1 SQVTM, CDR2 ANQGSEA. The CDR3 DNA follows: TGCAGCGTTCAGACAGGTTGGGCGTTAGGCTACACCTTC. Translating gives CSVQTGWALGYTF.

The chain links TRBV24-1 to TRBJ2-1, with 9 bases aligning to TRBD1. The J segment lost 4 bases and the V segment lost 4 bases, leaving 4 bases of the junction unmatched. The CDR3 is made up of 15 amino acids. The V gene's germline CDR1 is KGHDR and CDR2 SFDVKD. CDR3 sequence: CATSEQGAGYNEQFF. CDR3 bases: TGTGCCACCAGTGAACAGGGGGCCGGGTACAATGAGCAGTTCTTC.

The rearrangement links TRBV7-6 to TRBJ2-1; D may be TRBD2 (6 bases). The CDR3 contains 13 residues. Germline-derived CDR1 and CDR2 are SGHVS and FNYEAQ. The V end lost 2 bases, the J end lost 8 bases, and 10 bases lay between the germline ends. This chain's CDR3 is CASSLWGEYEQFF. DNA for the CDR3: TGTGCCAGCAGCTTATGGGGGGAATATGAGCAGTTCTTC.

The sample holds one count of this clone. Distinct nucleotide sequences in the sample also encode this CDR3. This chain connects TRBV5-1 to TRBJ1-4, with 9 nucleotides matching TRBD1. The germline V gene has CDR1 SGHRS and CDR2 YFSETQ. The V segment lost 4 bases and the J segment 7 bases; nucleotides outside the gene matches: 5. CDR3 length: 14 residues. CDR3 sequence reads: CASSLTGGGEKLFF. CDR3 nucleotides: TGCGCCAGCAGCCTGACAGGGGGTGGTGAAAAACTGTTTTTT. Supplemented by reference TRBV5-1 and TRBJ1-4, the full variable domain reads KAGVTQTPRYLIKTRGQQVTLSCSPISGHRSVSWYQQTPGQGLQFLFEYFSETQRNKGNFPGRFSGRQFSNSRSEMNVSTLELGDSALYLCASSLTGGGEKLFFGSGTQLSVL.

The chain uses TRBV27 and TRBJ2-1, with 10 positions matching TRBD2. CDR1 and CDR2 (germline): MNHEY, SMNVEV (reference sequence). This CDR3 spans 14 amino acids. The V segment lost 4 bases and the J segment 9 bases; nucleotides outside the gene matches: 6. In DNA, the CDR3 is TGTGCCAGCAGTTACGGGACTAGCGAGACTGAGCAGTTCTTC. Encoded protein: CASSYGTSETEQFF.

The chain uses TRBV2 and TRBJ2-7; TRBD2 matches 10 bases. V shed 6 bases and J 5 bases; nucleotides not matched to a gene: 10. The CDR3 sequence is 15 residues long. From germline, CDR1 is SNHLY and CDR2 FYNNEI. CDR3 in amino acids: CASSKGSGRADEQYF. CDR3 DNA: TGTGCCAGCAGCAAAGGGAGCGGGAGGGCCGACGAGCAGTACTTC.

The chain uses TRBV6-6 and TRBJ2-2, with D possibly TRBD1 on 6 matching bases. Germline CDR1 reads MNHNY; CDR2 reads SVGAGI (reference sequence). The CDR3 has 14 amino acids. The V and J ends lost 5 bases and 7 bases respectively, with 14 bases between them. In DNA, the CDR3 is TGTGCCAGCAGTACCGGGACAATGAGCGGGGAGCTGTTTTTT. Translating it yields CASSTGTMSGELFF.

This clone was detected once. J is TRBJ2-7 and V is TRBV3-1 (or the pseudogene TRBV3-2); 8 bases line up with TRBD1. The germline V gene has CDR1 LGHDT and CDR2 YNNKEL (reference sequence). The CDR3 length is 15 residues. V dropped 1 base and J dropped 5; count of bases not matched to a gene: 7. CDR3 in amino acids: CASSQVARGRDEQYF. CDR3 DNA: TGTGCCAGCAGCCAAGTTGCCAGGGGGCGCGACGAGCAGTACTTC.

V gene TRBV5-6 combines with J gene TRBJ2-1; 9 bases fit TRBD2. The junction had 6 bases not matched to a gene; V was cut back by 2 bases and J by 3 bases. The germline gives CDR1 SGHDT, CDR2 YYEEEE. The CDR3 is 16 amino acids. The CDR3 DNA reads as TGTGCCAGCAGCTTAGATAGCGGGAGCGTCTACAATGAGCAGTTCTTC. Translation: CASSLDSGSVYNEQFF.

The V and J genes are TRBV28 and TRBJ1-2, with D perhaps matching TRBD1 (6 bases). Trimming stripped 6 bases from V and 4 bases from J, with 12 bases between. There are 13 residues in the CDR3. CDR1 and CDR2 from the germline V gene are MDHEN and SYDVKM. Here the CDR3 reads CASSRGASYGYTF. In DNA, the CDR3 is TGTGCCAGCAGCAGGGGCGCCAGCTATGGCTACACCTTC.